The 17 T cell receptor beta chains listed next were all sequenced from one sample in a study of control samples from healthy donors and cancer patients. Method: immunoSEQ multiplex PCR; TCRdb's copy keeps in-frame clones and lacks some. Of 95,000 to 120,000 clones listed, approximately 80% are singletons. What was sequenced was blood. The source is a man aged 18 to 30 in good health.

The V and J genes are TRBV5-5 and TRBJ2-7; TRBD1 matches at 7 bases. J was trimmed by 7 bases and V by 4 bases; bases with no gene match: 14. CDR1 and CDR2 (germline): SGHKS, YYEKEE (reference sequence). This CDR3 has 15 residues. CDR3 region: CASSTPGTAYGEQYF. The CDR3 DNA reads as TGTGCCAGCAGCACACCCGGGACAGCATATGGAGAGCAGTACTTC.

A few counts support this clone. V and J are TRBV2 and TRBJ2-1, with D tentatively TRBD1 or TRBD2 (5 bases each). The length of the CDR3 is 15 residues. The V end lost 0 bases, the J end lost 10 bases, and 16 bases lay between the germline ends. Per germline, CDR1 SNHLY and CDR2 FYNNEI. The CDR3 region has the DNA TGTGCCAGCAGTGAAGCAAGAGGGATGTACAGGGAGCAGTTCTTC. Amino acids: CASSEARGMYREQFF. Using reference TRBV2 and TRBJ2-1 for the parts outside the CDR3, the full variable domain is EPEVTQTPSHQVTQMGQEVILRCVPISNHLYFYWYRQILGQKVEFLVSFYNNEISEKSEIFDDQFSVERPDGSNFTLKIRSTKLEDSAMYFCASSEARGMYREQFFGPGTRLTVL.

J is TRBJ1-5 and V is TRBV28; D is perhaps TRBD1 (5 bases). V shed 2 bases and J shed 5 bases, with 10 bases lying between them. The germline V gene encodes CDR1 MDHEN and CDR2 SYDVKM. The CDR3 is made up of 14 amino acids. CDR3: CASSLGGTDQPQHF. As DNA, the CDR3 is TGTGCCAGCAGTTTAGGAGGGACTGATCAGCCCCAGCATTTT.

The count of this clone is one. The rearrangement links TRBV28 to TRBJ2-7; D uncertain. V lost 2 bases, J lost 1 base, and 6 bases lay in between. Germline CDR1 is MDHEN and CDR2 is SYDVKM. There are 13 residues in the CDR3. The chain's CDR3 is CASSLHISYEQYV. The CDR3 DNA reads as TGTGCCAGCAGTTTACACATATCCTACGAGCAGTACGTC.

The V call is TRBV6-5, the J call TRBJ2-7; a weak D match, TRBD2 (6 bases). The CDR3 spans 11 residues. CDR1 is MNHEY, CDR2 SVGAGI, per germline. V lost 7 bases and J 6 bases, leaving 10 bases between the germline ends. The CDR3 sequence is CASTRGTEQYV. CDR3 nucleotides: TGTGCCAGCACCCGCGGGACCGAGCAGTACGTC.

The genes are TRBV15 and TRBJ2-1; D tentatively fits TRBD1 or TRBD2 (5 bases each). Per the germline V gene, CDR1 is LNHNV and CDR2 is YYDKDF (reference sequence). This CDR3 has 16 amino acids. Trimming pared 1 base from V and 8 bases from J, leaving 18 bases between. The CDR3 loop reads CATSRVEGRIRDEQFF. For the CDR3, the DNA is TGTGCCACCAGCAGAGTAGAGGGTAGAATCAGGGATGAGCAGTTCTTC.

The chain employs TRBV5-4 and TRBJ2-3, with 7 bases lining up with TRBD1. Germline CDR1 and CDR2: SGHNT and YYREEE (reference sequence). This CDR3 has 15 amino acids. With V trimmed by 4 bases and J by 3 bases, 8 bases remained unmatched. The CDR3, as DNA: TGTGCCAGCAGCCATGACAGGGCGAGGACAGATACGCAGTATTTT. This gives the protein CASSHDRARTDTQYF.

In its sample, this clone was seen once. The chain links TRBV5-4 to TRBJ1-1; D is unresolved. The CDR3 spans 13 residues. The V gene's germline CDR1 is SGHNT and CDR2 YYREEE (reference sequence). V lost 0 bases to trimming and J lost 6 bases, with 9 bases between them. DNA of the CDR3: TGTGCCAGCAGCTTGGAGGCTCCCTCTGAAGCTTTCTTT. Translated, it gives CASSLEAPSEAFF.

This chain connects TRBV19 to TRBJ1-3; 9 nucleotides line up with TRBD1. Trimming at V came to 7 bases and at J to 4 bases, leaving 11 bases not matched to a gene. The CDR3 length is 16 residues. Per the germline V gene, CDR1 is LNHDA and CDR2 is SQIVND (reference sequence). This chain's CDR3 is CASTRAGTGTGNTIYF. For the CDR3, the DNA is TGTGCCAGTACGAGAGCTGGGACAGGGACGGGAAACACCATATATTTT.

The chain carries TRBV29-1 and TRBJ1-1; 8 nucleotides line up with TRBD1. The length of the CDR3 is 13 residues. Trimming cost V 7 bases and J 0 bases; bases outside gene matches: 4. Germline V gene data show CDR1 as SQVTM and CDR2 as ANQGSEA. The CDR3 DNA is TGCAGCGCTGGGACAGGCCTGAACACTGAAGCTTTCTTT. Its protein is CSAGTGLNTEAFF.

V gene TRBV3-1 (or the pseudogene TRBV3-2) combines with J gene TRBJ2-6; D perhaps matches TRBD2 (6 bases). CDR3 length: 14 amino acids. The germline V gene encodes CDR1 LGHDT and CDR2 YNNKEL (reference sequence). The ends were cut back, 4 bases at V and 2 bases at J, with 6 bases in the middle. The DNA for the CDR3 is TGTGCCAGCAGCCCGGGAGCTGGGGCCAACGTCCTGACTTTC. It yields the protein CASSPGAGANVLTF.

The rearrangement uses TRBV11-2 and TRBJ2-2, with a tentative D call TRBD1 (6 bases). Trimming cost V 2 bases and J 4 bases, with 11 bases left between them. Germline V gene data show CDR1 as SGHAT and CDR2 as FQNNGV. The CDR3 sequence is 15 residues long. CDR3 DNA sequence: TGTGCCAGCAGCTTACTAACAGGGAGCACCGGGGAGCTGTTTTTT. Its protein is CASSLLTGSTGELFF.

The chain joins TRBV27 to TRBJ2-1; no definite D call. Trimming removed 3 bases from V and 5 bases from J, with 5 bases in between. The CDR3 loop spans 12 amino acids. Germline CDR1 MNHEY, CDR2 SMNVEV (reference sequence). The CDR3 reads CASSLLNNEQFF. The CDR3 nucleotides are TGTGCCAGCAGTTTGTTGAACAATGAGCAGTTCTTC.

The V gene is TRBV27, the J gene TRBJ2-7, with TRBD2 identical over 11 bases. The CDR3 runs to 16 residues. The germline V gene has CDR1 MNHEY and CDR2 SMNVEV (reference sequence). The V and J ends lost 5 bases and 2 bases, in that order; junction bases with no gene match: 8. The CDR3 spells CASSRPLAGGTYEQYF. The CDR3 nucleotides read TGTGCCAGCAGTCGGCCGCTAGCGGGGGGTACCTACGAGCAGTACTTC.

V gene TRBV10-3 combines with J gene TRBJ1-2, with D maybe TRBD1 (6 bases). Trimming took off 8 bases at V and 4 bases at J, with 23 bases between the two ends. CDR3 length: 16 amino acids. Germline V gene lookup returns CDR1 ENHRY and CDR2 SYGVKD. CDR3 amino acids: CAIGGGEGASSYGYTF. The CDR3, as DNA: TGTGCCATCGGGGGCGGGGAAGGGGCGTCTAGCTATGGCTACACCTTC.

The chain links TRBV5-4 to TRBJ1-2; TRBD1 might be the D (6 bases). CDR3 length: 15 residues. V shed 6 bases and J shed 3 bases, with 18 bases lying between them. The germline V gene encodes CDR1 SGHNT and CDR2 YYREEE (reference sequence). The CDR3 DNA follows: TGTGCCAGCACCTCGGGAGGGGGTAAATACTATGGCTACACCTTC. Translated: CASTSGGGKYYGYTF.

The rearrangement joins TRBV28 to TRBJ1-2; tentatively, D is TRBD1 (6 bases). The germline V and J ends were trimmed by 8 bases and 8 bases, with 15 bases remaining between them. The germline V gene has CDR1 MDHEN and CDR2 SYDVKM. The CDR3 extends over 12 amino acids. CDR3 in DNA: TGTGCCAGCGCATGGGGGGGCCTGGGCTACACCTTC. It codes for CASAWGGLGYTF.